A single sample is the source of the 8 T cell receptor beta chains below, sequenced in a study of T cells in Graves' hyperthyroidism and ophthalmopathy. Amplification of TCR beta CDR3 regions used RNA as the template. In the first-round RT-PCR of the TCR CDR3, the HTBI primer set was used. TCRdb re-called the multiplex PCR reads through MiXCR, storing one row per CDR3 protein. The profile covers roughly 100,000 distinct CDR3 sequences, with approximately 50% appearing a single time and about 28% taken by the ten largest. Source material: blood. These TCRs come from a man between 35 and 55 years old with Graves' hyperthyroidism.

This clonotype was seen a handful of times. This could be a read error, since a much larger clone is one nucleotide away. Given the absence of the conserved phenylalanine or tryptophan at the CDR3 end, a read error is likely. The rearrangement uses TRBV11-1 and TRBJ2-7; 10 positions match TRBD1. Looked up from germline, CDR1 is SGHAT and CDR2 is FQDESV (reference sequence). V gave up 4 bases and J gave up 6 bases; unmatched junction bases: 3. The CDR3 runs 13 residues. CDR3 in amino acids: CASSSRTGGEQYS. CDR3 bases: TGTGCCAGCAGCTCAAGGACAGGGGGCGAGCAGTACTCC.

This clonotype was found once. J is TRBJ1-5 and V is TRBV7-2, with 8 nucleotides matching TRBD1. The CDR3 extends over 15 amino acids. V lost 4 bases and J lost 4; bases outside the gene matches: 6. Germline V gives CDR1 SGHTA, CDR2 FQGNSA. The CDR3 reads CASSSGQGYNQPQHF. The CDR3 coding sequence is TGTGCCAGCAGCTCCGGACAGGGCTATAATCAGCCCCAGCATTTT. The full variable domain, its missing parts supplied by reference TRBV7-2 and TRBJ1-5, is GAGVSQSPSNKVTEKGKDVELRCDPISGHTALYWYRQSLGQGLEFLIYFQGNSAPDKSGLPSDRFSAERTGGSVSTLTIQRTQQEDSAVYLCASSSGQGYNQPQHFGDGTRLSIL.

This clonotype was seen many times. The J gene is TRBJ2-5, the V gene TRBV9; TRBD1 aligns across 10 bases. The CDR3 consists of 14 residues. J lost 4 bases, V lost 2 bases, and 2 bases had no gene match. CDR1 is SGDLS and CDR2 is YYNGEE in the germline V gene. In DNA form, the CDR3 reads TGTGCCAGCAGCGTGACAGGGGGCTCAGAGACCCAGTACTTC. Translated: CASSVTGGSETQYF. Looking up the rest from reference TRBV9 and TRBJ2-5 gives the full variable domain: DSGVTQTPKHLITATGQRVTLRCSPRSGDLSVYWYQQSLDQGLQFLIQYYNGEERAKGNILERFSAQQFPDLHSELNLSSLELGDSALYFCASSVTGGSETQYFGPGTRLLVL.

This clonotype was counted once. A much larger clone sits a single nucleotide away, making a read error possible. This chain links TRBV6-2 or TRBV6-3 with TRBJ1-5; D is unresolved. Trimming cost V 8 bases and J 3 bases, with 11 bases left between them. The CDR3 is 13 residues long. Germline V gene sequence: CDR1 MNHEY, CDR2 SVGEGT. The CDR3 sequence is CASGPDTNQPQHF. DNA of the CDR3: TGTGCCAGCGGTCCCGACACCAATCAGCCCCAGCATTTT.

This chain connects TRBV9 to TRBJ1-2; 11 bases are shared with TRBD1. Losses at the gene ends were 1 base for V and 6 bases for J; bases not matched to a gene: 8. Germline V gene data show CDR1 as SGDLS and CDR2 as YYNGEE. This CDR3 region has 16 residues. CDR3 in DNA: TGTGCCAGCAGCGTATCCCCCGGACAGGGGGCGGATGGCTACACCTTC. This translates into CASSVSPGQGADGYTF.

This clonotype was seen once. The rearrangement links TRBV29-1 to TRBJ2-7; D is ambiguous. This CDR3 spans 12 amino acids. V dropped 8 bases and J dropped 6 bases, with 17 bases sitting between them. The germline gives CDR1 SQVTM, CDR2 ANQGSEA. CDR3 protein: CSLRESSSEQYF. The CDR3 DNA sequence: TGCAGCCTACGAGAGTCTTCGTCCGAGCAGTACTTC.

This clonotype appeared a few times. The CDR3 bases are TGTGCCAGCAGTTTTCCGGGAACAGATACGCAGTATTTT. This sequence encodes CASSFPGTDTQYF. The genes are TRBV28 and TRBJ2-3, with D perhaps TRBD2 (5 bases). Trimming removed 3 bases from V and 3 bases from J, with 7 bases in between. The CDR3 runs 13 residues. CDR1 is MDHEN and CDR2 is SYDVKM in the germline V gene.

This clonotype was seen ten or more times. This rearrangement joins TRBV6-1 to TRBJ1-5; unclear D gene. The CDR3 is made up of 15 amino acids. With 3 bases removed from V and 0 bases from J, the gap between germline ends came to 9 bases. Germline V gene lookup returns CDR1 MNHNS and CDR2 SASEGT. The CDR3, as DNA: TGTGCCAGCAGTGAGACACTCCATAGCAATCAGCCCCAGCATTTT. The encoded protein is CASSETLHSNQPQHF.